The 27 T cell receptor beta chains reported below all come from one sample, sequenced in a study of response to subunit inactivated influenza vaccine. MiXCR, run by TCRdb on the RT-PCR reads, gives a single entry per CDR3 protein. The table includes about 570,000 distinct CDR3 sequences, about 10% detected once. The data were also submitted as part of a second study, on T cells expressing NK-cell markers. That report notes: 5'RACE template switching with UMIs produced the TCR beta cDNA.

Sequenced material: PBMCs from blood, taken on the day of vaccination. These receptors were obtained from a man aged 45-65 years who received an inactivated influenza vaccine.

The chain joins TRBV29-1 to TRBJ2-1, with a tentative D call TRBD2 (5 bases). This CDR3 spans 15 amino acids. Germline assignment: CDR1 SQVTM and CDR2 ANQGSEA. Trimming pared 6 bases from V and 4 bases from J, leaving 19 bases between. In DNA, the CDR3 is TGCAGCGTAAAAACCGGACTCTCCGATTACAATGAGCAGTTCTTC. This translates into CSVKTGLSDYNEQFF.

This clonotype was seen ten or more times. The chain recombines TRBV21-1 with TRBJ2-7; the DNA was not compared with TRBD1, the D call given in the table. TRBV21-1 is a known pseudogene. CDR3 length: 10 residues. The CDR3 DNA is TGTGCCAGCAGGTCAGGGGAGCAGTACTTC. Its translation: CASRSGEQYF.

V usage is TRBV7-2 and J usage is TRBJ2-1; D is perhaps TRBD1 or TRBD2 (5 bases each). Germline CDR1 is SGHTA and CDR2 is FQGNSA. The CDR3 consists of 16 residues. The V end lost 2 bases, the J end lost 0 bases, and 11 bases lay between the germline ends. The CDR3 here is CASSLSAGSSYNEQFF. The CDR3 coding sequence is TGTGCCAGCAGCTTATCTGCAGGGAGCTCCTACAATGAGCAGTTCTTC.

This sequence joins TRBV2 and TRBJ2-3; D is ambiguous. The CDR3 totals 13 residues. V gave up 4 bases and J gave up 2 bases, with 7 bases separating them. Germline V CDR1 and CDR2: SNHLY, FYNNEI. CDR3 sequence reads: CASSVVLTDTQYF. For the CDR3, the DNA is TGTGCCAGCAGTGTAGTCCTCACAGATACGCAGTATTTT. The variable domain in full, with the rest retrieved from reference TRBV2 and TRBJ2-3, is EPEVTQTPSHQVTQMGQEVILRCVPISNHLYFYWYRQILGQKVEFLVSFYNNEISEKSEIFDDQFSVERPDGSNFTLKIRSTKLEDSAMYFCASSVVLTDTQYFGPGTRLTVL.

V gene TRBV28 combines with J gene TRBJ2-5; D may match TRBD1 or TRBD2 (5 bases each). The CDR3 extends over 16 amino acids. The V gene's germline CDR1 is MDHEN and CDR2 SYDVKM. V lost 1 base and J 0 bases, leaving 12 bases between the germline ends. The CDR3, as DNA: TGTGCCAGCAGTTTATTTGGGACGACCTACCAAGAGACCCAGTACTTC. Protein product: CASSLFGTTYQETQYF.

This clonotype was detected a few times. V gene TRBV20-1 combines with J gene TRBJ2-5; D not resolved. This CDR3 has 13 residues. Germline values: CDR1 DFQATT, CDR2 SNEGSKA (reference sequence). V was clipped by 0 bases and J by 5 bases, with 10 bases between them. The CDR3 is CSARDRVKETQYF. CDR3 nucleotides: TGCAGTGCTAGAGATCGGGTTAAGGAGACCCAGTACTTC.

The chain carries TRBV19 and TRBJ1-1; the D gene is possibly TRBD1 (6 bases). CDR1 is LNHDA, CDR2 SQIVND, per germline (reference sequence). The CDR3 length is 15 residues. V was clipped by 5 bases and J by 1 base, with 14 bases between them. The CDR3 here is CASSWGARGNTEAFF. The CDR3 coding sequence is TGTGCCAGTAGTTGGGGGGCTCGGGGGAACACTGAAGCTTTCTTT.

The rearrangement links TRBV5-1 to TRBJ1-3; weak D call: TRBD1 (6 bases). Trimming took 2 bases from V and 1 from J, leaving 13 bases between them. The CDR3 runs 16 residues. The germline V gene encodes CDR1 SGHRS and CDR2 YFSETQ. The CDR3 DNA reads TGCGCCAGCAGCTTCACAGGGATCGGATCTGGAAACACCATATATTTT. Protein product: CASSFTGIGSGNTIYF.

This clonotype has ten or more counts. The genes are TRBV12-3 or TRBV12-4 and TRBJ2-2; D remains ambiguous. Trimming removed 7 bases from V and 2 bases from J, with 5 bases in between. The CDR3 contains 12 residues. In DNA, the CDR3 is TGTGCCAGCAAAGTAAACACCGGGGAGCTGTTTTTT. It specifies CASKVNTGELFF.

This clonotype was seen a few times. The CDR3 sequence is CASSLIESYNEQFF. The CDR3 region has the DNA TGTGCCAGCAGTTTAATCGAGTCCTACAATGAGCAGTTCTTC. V is TRBV27 and J is TRBJ2-1, with no clear D. CDR3 length: 14 residues. The ends were cut back, 2 bases at V and 1 base at J, with 6 bases in the middle. Germline V gene sequence: CDR1 MNHEY, CDR2 SMNVEV (reference sequence).

This clonotype came up a few times. This chain links TRBV12-3 or TRBV12-4 with TRBJ2-1, with a weak D call TRBD1 (6 bases). V was shortened by 3 bases and J by 6 bases, with 15 bases between the two germline ends. This CDR3 contains 15 residues. CDR3 loop: CASSFWGRGGNEQFF. The CDR3 DNA reads TGTGCCAGCAGTTTTTGGGGGAGAGGGGGCAATGAGCAGTTCTTC.

This clonotype was counted many times. The chain recombines TRBV12-3 or TRBV12-4 with TRBJ2-1; 9 bases fit TRBD1. This CDR3 has 14 residues. The trim removed 6 bases at V and 4 bases at J, leaving 4 bases unmatched. The CDR3 nucleotides are TGTGCCAGCAGAAAGGACAGGGGATACAATGAGCAGTTCTTC. Its protein is CASRKDRGYNEQFF.

The rearrangement joins TRBV5-1 to TRBJ2-5; a possible D gene is TRBD1 (5 bases). V lost 5 bases to trimming and J lost 5 bases, with 13 bases between them. Germline assignment: CDR1 SGHRS and CDR2 YFSETQ. The CDR3 totals 13 residues. In DNA, the CDR3 is TGCGCCAGCAGTTCTCACCCAGGGGAGACCCAGTACTTC. The encoded protein is CASSSHPGETQYF.

In its sample, this clonotype was seen a few times. The rearrangement links TRBV20-1 to TRBJ1-5; TRBD1 might be the D (5 bases). The germline V gene has CDR1 DFQATT and CDR2 SNEGSKA (reference sequence). V was shortened by 1 base and J by 2 bases, with 9 bases between the two germline ends. This CDR3 has 14 residues. CDR3 sequence reads: CSARGRVGNQPQHF. The CDR3 DNA is TGCAGTGCTAGAGGCAGGGTAGGCAATCAGCCCCAGCATTTT.

This clonotype was detected many times. The chain employs TRBV28 and TRBJ2-1; 9 bases line up with TRBD2. The CDR3 loop spans 16 amino acids. Germline V gene sequence: CDR1 MDHEN, CDR2 SYDVKM. Trimming at V came to 3 bases and at J to 1 base, leaving 4 bases not matched to a gene. The CDR3 region is CASSLPSGISYNEQFF. In DNA form, the CDR3 reads TGTGCCAGCAGTTTGCCTAGCGGGATTTCCTACAATGAGCAGTTCTTC.

The gene calls are TRBV7-9 and TRBJ1-6, with D uncertain. The CDR3 spans 13 residues. V was trimmed by 1 base and J by 12 bases, leaving 10 bases between them. CDR1 and CDR2 (germline): SEHNR, FQNEAQ (reference sequence). CDR3 residues: CASSLGALGPLHF. For the CDR3, the DNA is TGTGCCAGCAGCTTAGGCGCGTTGGGACCCCTCCACTTT.

The rearrangement uses TRBV7-2 and TRBJ1-6; D is unclear. The CDR3 contains 13 residues. V dropped 1 base and J dropped 8 bases, with 6 bases sitting between them. Germline V gene sequence: CDR1 SGHTA, CDR2 FQGNSA. CDR3 coding DNA: TGTGCCAGCAGCTTAGACACATATTCACCCCTCCACTTT. Its protein product is CASSLDTYSPLHF. Using reference TRBV7-2 and TRBJ1-6 for the parts outside the CDR3, the full variable domain is GAGVSQSPSNKVTEKGKDVELRCDPISGHTALYWYRQSLGQGLEFLIYFQGNSAPDKSGLPSDRFSAERTGGSVSTLTIQRTQQEDSAVYLCASSLDTYSPLHFGNGTRLTVT.

This clonotype turned up a few times. V and J are TRBV20-1 and TRBJ2-7, with 10 positions matching TRBD2. V shed 6 bases, J shed 3 bases, and the junction held 5 bases outside the gene matches. Germline loops: CDR1 DFQATT, CDR2 SNEGSKA (reference sequence). The CDR3 extends over 13 amino acids. The CDR3, as DNA: TGCAGTGCCGACTTAGCGGGGGGCTACGAGCAGTACTTC. Protein: CSADLAGGYEQYF.

This clonotype has a handful of counts. CDR3 in amino acids: CATRQGFSYGYTF. In DNA, the CDR3 is TGTGCCACCCGACAGGGTTTCAGCTATGGCTACACCTTC. V gene TRBV6-2 or TRBV6-3 combines with J gene TRBJ1-2, with 7 bases that match TRBD1. CDR1 and CDR2 (germline): MNHEY, SVGEGT. The J segment lost 4 bases and the V segment lost 10 bases, leaving 9 bases of the junction unmatched. This CDR3 is built from 13 residues.

This clonotype was observed at least ten times. This chain links TRBV29-1 with TRBJ2-1, with TRBD2 identical over 11 bases. The CDR3 has 13 amino acids. Germline trimming cut 3 bases from V and 13 bases from J; bases unmatched to any gene: 8. Germline V gene data show CDR1 as SQVTM and CDR2 as ANQGSEA. CDR3 residues: CSVDSLAGGRQFF. In DNA form, the CDR3 reads TGCAGCGTTGATTCGCTAGCGGGAGGACGACAGTTCTTC.

The chain couples TRBV20-1 to TRBJ2-1, with 7 bases identical to TRBD1. Per germline, CDR1 DFQATT and CDR2 SNEGSKA (reference sequence). Trimming cost V 5 bases and J 8 bases; bases outside gene matches: 12. CDR3 length equals 14 residues. For the CDR3, the DNA is TGCAGTGCTCGACGACAGGGTTTTCTGCATGAGCAGTTCTTC. It codes for CSARRQGFLHEQFF.

This clonotype was seen many times. This chain links TRBV3-1 with TRBJ1-6; no reliable D call. Germline V gives CDR1 LGHDT, CDR2 YNNKEL (reference sequence). With 0 bases removed from V and 9 bases from J, the gap between germline ends came to 9 bases. The CDR3 is 14 residues long. CDR3 protein: CASSQEGLTSPLHF. As DNA, the CDR3 is TGTGCCAGCAGCCAAGAGGGCCTAACTTCACCCCTCCACTTT. Based on the CDR3 plus reference TRBV3-1 and TRBJ1-6, the full variable domain is DTAVSQTPKYLVTQMGNDKSIKCEQNLGHDTMYWYKQDSKKFLKIMFSYNNKELIINETVPNRFSPKSPDKAHLNLHINSLELGDSAVYFCASSQEGLTSPLHFGNGTRLTVT.

This clonotype was picked up a small number of times. V usage is TRBV9 and J usage is TRBJ2-2; TRBD1 or TRBD2 may be the D gene (5 bases each). Trimming left V 4 bases short and J 4 bases short, with 20 bases between. CDR3 length: 17 residues. Germline assignment: CDR1 SGDLS and CDR2 YYNGEE. DNA for the CDR3: TGTGCCAGCAGCCCATACTCCACCGGGACCTTCACCGGGGAGCTGTTTTTT. It codes for CASSPYSTGTFTGELFF. The full variable domain, rest sourced from reference TRBV9 and TRBJ2-2, is DSGVTQTPKHLITATGQRVTLRCSPRSGDLSVYWYQQSLDQGLQFLIQYYNGEERAKGNILERFSAQQFPDLHSELNLSSLELGDSALYFCASSPYSTGTFTGELFFGEGSRLTVL.

Only a few counts were recorded for this clonotype. The V call is TRBV6-2 or TRBV6-3, the J call TRBJ1-1; D is possibly TRBD1 (5 bases). This CDR3 is 13 amino acids long. The V and J ends lost 10 bases and 0 bases respectively, with 12 bases between them. Looked up from germline, CDR1 is MNHEY and CDR2 is SVGEGT. The chain's CDR3 is CATTGPMNTEAFF. Written as DNA, the CDR3 is TGTGCCACAACGGGGCCCATGAACACTGAAGCTTTCTTT.

This clonotype was counted many times. CDR3: CASSLGQHAVGELFF. The DNA for the CDR3 is TGCGCCAGCAGCTTGGGACAGCACGCGGTTGGGGAGCTGTTTTTT. The chain couples TRBV5-1 to TRBJ2-2; D perhaps matches TRBD1 (5 bases). The CDR3 consists of 15 residues. V dropped 0 bases and J dropped 8 bases, with 14 bases sitting between them. Looked up from germline, CDR1 is SGHRS and CDR2 is YFSETQ.

The chain links TRBV12-3 or TRBV12-4 to TRBJ2-7; 7 bases are shared with TRBD1. After removal of 6 bases from V and 6 bases from J, the junction contained 11 bases not matched to a gene. The CDR3 spans 14 residues. CDR3 sequence reads: CASSLDRTTAEQYF. The CDR3 nucleotides read TGTGCCAGCAGCTTGGACAGGACGACTGCCGAGCAGTACTTC.

There are a few counts of this clonotype. The chain couples TRBV12-3 or TRBV12-4 to TRBJ2-3; D possibly corresponds to TRBD2 (7 bases). V lost 6 bases and J 4 bases, leaving 17 bases between the germline ends. The CDR3 spans 15 residues. The CDR3 region has the DNA TGTGCCAGCAGGTCCCGGGGGGCCGCACCAGATACGCAGTATTTT. Its translation: CASRSRGAAPDTQYF.